A single T cell receptor (beta chain) is shown here with its context. Its matching antigen is unknown. Trimming at V came to 4 bases and at J to 3 bases, leaving 9 bases not matched to a gene. Per the germline V gene, CDR1 is MGHRA and CDR2 is YSYEKL. CDR3 length: 16 residues. Some clones are missing from TCRdb's copy, which holds only in-frame ones; the method was immunoSEQ multiplex PCR. The sample consists of about 150,000 clones, roughly nine tenths of them appearing once. These data are taken from a study of T cell responses to AZD1222 COVID-19 vaccine. Study-wide findings and caveats: Repertoire sampling happened only post peak T cell response. Recipients of two AZD1222 doses showed rising Spike-specific TCR breadth and depth. Reportedly, close to half of spike-specific TCRs are directed against unmutated variant regions. Vaccine-related CD4 TCRs covered spike, predominating at 160-218 and 743-854.

This sequence was found in an adult who received the AZD1222 COVID-19 vaccine. The specimen comprised peripheral blood, sampled 28 days after the second AZD1222 dose. This rearrangement joins TRBV4-1 to TRBJ1-5; 7 nucleotides agree with TRBD1. CDR3 loop: CASSRIGQAFNQPQHF. The CDR3 nucleotides read TGCGCCAGCAGCCGGATTGGACAGGCTTTCAATCAGCCCCAGCATTTT.